The rows below give T cell receptor beta chains drawn from one sample of a study of beta chain features in type 1 diabetes. Here immunoSEQ multiplex PCR was the method, and the copy in TCRdb shows in-frame clones only, minus some. The sample has around 320,000 clones; approximately 14% are singletons. Sequenced sample: central memory CD4+ T cells from blood. The receptors here all came from a man between 25 and 39 years old in good health. Both conserved end residues are part of each CDR3. D genes are given only for firm matches. A row's size may be missing; if present it is once, few, many or a size class.

CDR3: CASSLYPRGGGEQETQYF
DNA: TGTGCCAGCAGCTTATACCCCCGAGGCGGGGGGGAACAAGAGACCCAGTACTTC
D: TRBD2
size: few
V: TRBV7-2
J: TRBJ2-5

CDR3: CASSLASFRGETQYF
DNA: TGTGCCAGCAGCTTAGCGTCGTTTCGGGGAGAGACCCAGTACTTC
D: NA
size: many
V: TRBV7-2
J: TRBJ2-5

CDR3: CASSGTSGRETQYF
DNA: TGTGCCTCCTCCGGGACTAGCGGTCGAGAGACCCAGTACTTC
D: TRBD2
size: NA
V: TRBV6-5
J: TRBJ2-5

CDR3: CASSLYQGDTEAFF
DNA: TGTGCCAGCAGTTTATATCAGGGGGACACTGAAGCTTTCTTT
D: TRBD1
size: NA
V: TRBV28
J: TRBJ1-1

CDR3: CASSLVLAGGVRTQYF
DNA: TGTGCCAGCAGCTTAGTGTTAGCGGGGGGGGTCAGGACCCAGTACTTC
D: TRBD2
size: few
V: TRBV11-2
J: TRBJ2-5

CDR3: CASRGSNFGGAFF
DNA: TGTGCCAGCAGGGGGTCGAACTTCGGGGGAGCTTTCTTT
D: NA
size: NA
V: TRBV6-1
J: TRBJ1-1

CDR3: CASLPAGRKEKLFF
DNA: TGTGCCAGCCTACCCGCAGGGCGTAAAGAAAAACTGTTTTTT
D: NA
size: few
V: TRBV2
J: TRBJ1-4

CDR3: CASSLGLAGGWSKNIQYF
DNA: TGTGCCAGCAGCTTAGGACTAGCGGGAGGATGGAGCAAAAACATTCAGTACTTC
D: TRBD2
size: few
V: TRBV7-2
J: TRBJ2-4

CDR3: CSASGDARNTIYF
DNA: TGCAGCGCTTCAGGGGATGCTCGAAACACCATATATTTT
D: NA
size: NA
V: TRBV29-1
J: TRBJ1-3

CDR3: CASSPTGGSQETQYF
DNA: TGTGCCAGCAGCCCTACCGGGGGCTCTCAAGAGACCCAGTACTTC
D: NA
size: NA
V: TRBV4-2
J: TRBJ2-5

CDR3: CASSPSDSEAFF
DNA: TGTGCCAGCAGCCCCTCGGACAGTGAAGCTTTCTTT
D: NA
size: few
V: TRBV7-9
J: TRBJ1-1

CDR3: CASSLGGRDSPLHF
DNA: TGTGCCAGCAGCTTAGGAGGCCGTGATTCACCCCTCCACTTT
D: NA
size: many
V: TRBV5-8
J: TRBJ1-6

CDR3: CASSDSGVGQPQHF
DNA: TGTGCCAGCAGTGATTCGGGGGTAGGTCAGCCCCAGCATTTT
D: NA
size: NA
V: TRBV6-1
J: TRBJ1-5

CDR3: CASSRTGSSTDTQYF
DNA: TGTGCCAGCAGTCGAACTGGCTCTAGCACAGATACGCAGTATTTT
D: NA
size: NA
V: TRBV2
J: TRBJ2-3

CDR3: CASSLRGVGANEKLFF
DNA: TGTGCCAGCAGCTTAAGAGGGGTCGGAGCGAATGAAAAACTGTTTTTT
D: NA
size: few
V: TRBV7-7
J: TRBJ1-4

CDR3: CASSIKARQYF
DNA: TGTGCCAGTAGTATCAAGGCCCGCCAGTACTTC
D: NA
size: many
V: TRBV19
J: TRBJ2-5

CDR3: CASSPGRGLGYGYTF
DNA: TGTGCCAGCAGTCCAGGGAGGGGGCTGGGGTATGGCTACACCTTC
D: TRBD1
size: NA
V: TRBV27
J: TRBJ1-2

CDR3: CASSILKTGPRREKLFF
DNA: TGTGCCAGCAGCATACTTAAGACAGGCCCCCGTCGGGAAAAACTGTTTTTT
D: NA
size: NA
V: TRBV5-6
J: TRBJ1-4

CDR3: CASSQTLWFDNSPLHF
DNA: TGTGCCAGCAGCCAGACTCTTTGGTTCGACAATTCACCCCTCCACTTT
D: NA
size: few
V: TRBV5-5
J: TRBJ1-6

CDR3: CASNRDKSKNIQYF
DNA: TGTGCCAGTAACAGGGACAAGTCGAAAAACATTCAGTACTTC
D: NA
size: many
V: TRBV19
J: TRBJ2-4

CDR3: CASSLRQGFTDTQYF
DNA: TGTGCCAGCAGTTTGCGACAGGGTTTCACAGATACGCAGTATTTT
D: TRBD1
size: few
V: TRBV28
J: TRBJ2-3

CDR3: CASSLGLARWGSMNTEAFF
DNA: TGTGCCAGCAGCTTAGGCTTGGCCCGGTGGGGCAGCATGAACACTGAAGCTTTCTTT
D: NA
size: few
V: TRBV7-8
J: TRBJ1-1

CDR3: CASSSSLDTDTQYF
DNA: TGTGCCAGCAGTTCAAGTCTAGACACAGATACGCAGTATTTT
D: NA
size: few
V: TRBV7-2
J: TRBJ2-3

CDR3: CASSQRTSGGGDQADTQYF
DNA: TGCGCCAGCAGCCAAAGGACTAGCGGGGGCGGAGACCAGGCAGATACGCAGTATTTT
D: TRBD2
size: few
V: TRBV4-3
J: TRBJ2-3

CDR3: CASQGQGNTEAFF
DNA: TGTGCCAGCCAGGGCCAGGGGAACACTGAAGCTTTCTTT
D: NA
size: NA
V: TRBV11-3
J: TRBJ1-1

CDR3: CASSVGLNEQFF
DNA: TGTGCCAGCAGCGTAGGGTTAAATGAGCAGTTCTTC
D: NA
size: few
V: TRBV9
J: TRBJ2-1

CDR3: CASAPDRALNTEAFF
DNA: TGTGCTAGTGCCCCCGACAGGGCCTTGAACACTGAAGCTTTCTTT
D: TRBD1
size: NA
V: TRBV12-5
J: TRBJ1-1

CDR3: CASSFDAGGLNEQFF
DNA: TGTGCCAGCAGCTTTGATGCAGGGGGCTTAAATGAGCAGTTCTTC
D: TRBD1
size: NA
V: TRBV7-2
J: TRBJ2-1

CDR3: CASTGLIRPGYTF
DNA: TGTGCCAGCACCGGTCTCATCAGGCCTGGCTACACCTTC
D: NA
size: NA
V: TRBV2
J: TRBJ1-2

CDR3: CARQGFPSLSGANVLTF
DNA: TGTGCCAGACAGGGCTTCCCCTCCCTCTCTGGGGCCAACGTCCTGACTTTC
D: NA
size: few
V: TRBV2
J: TRBJ2-6

CDR3: CASSLAYVETEAFF
DNA: TGTGCCAGCAGCTTAGCGTATGTGGAAACTGAAGCTTTCTTT
D: NA
size: few
V: TRBV7-2
J: TRBJ1-1

CDR3: CASSSPRGESGGYTF
DNA: TGTGCCAGCAGCTCCCCACGGGGGGAGTCGGGTGGCTACACCTTC
D: NA
size: NA
V: TRBV5-4
J: TRBJ1-2

CDR3: CASSLSSQGGGYTF
DNA: TGCGCCAGCAGCTTGAGTAGTCAGGGAGGTGGCTACACCTTC
D: NA
size: NA
V: TRBV5-1
J: TRBJ1-2

CDR3: CASSPGVGSGANVLTF
DNA: TGTGCCAGCAGTCCCGGGGTAGGCTCTGGGGCCAACGTCCTGACTTTC
D: NA
size: NA
V: TRBV11-3
J: TRBJ2-6

CDR3: CSARRAEKLFF
DNA: TGCAGTGCTAGGAGAGCGGAAAAACTGTTTTTT
D: NA
size: few
V: TRBV20-1
J: TRBJ1-4

CDR3: CASSLDRSDNSPLHF
DNA: TGTGCCAGCAGCTTGGATCGTTCGGATAATTCACCCCTCCACTTT
D: NA
size: few
V: TRBV5-4
J: TRBJ1-6

CDR3: CASSRSGESRETQYF
DNA: TGCGCCAGCAGCCGATCAGGGGAATCGCGTGAGACCCAGTACTTC
D: NA
size: few
V: TRBV4-1
J: TRBJ2-5

CDR3: CASSLESIQYF
DNA: TGTGCCAGCAGCTTAGAGTCCATTCAGTACTTC
D: NA
size: many
V: TRBV7-2
J: TRBJ2-4